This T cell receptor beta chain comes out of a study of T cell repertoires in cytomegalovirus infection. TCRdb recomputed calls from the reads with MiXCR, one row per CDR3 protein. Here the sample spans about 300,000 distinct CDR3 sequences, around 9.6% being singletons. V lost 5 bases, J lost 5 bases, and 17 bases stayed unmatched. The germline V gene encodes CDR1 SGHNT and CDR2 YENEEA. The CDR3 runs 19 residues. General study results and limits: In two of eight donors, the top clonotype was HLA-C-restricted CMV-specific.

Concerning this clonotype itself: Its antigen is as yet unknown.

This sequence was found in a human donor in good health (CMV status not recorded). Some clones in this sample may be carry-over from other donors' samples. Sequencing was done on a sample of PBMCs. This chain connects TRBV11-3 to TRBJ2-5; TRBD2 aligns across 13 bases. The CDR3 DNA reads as TGTGCCAGCAGCCAAGGAGTGACTAGCGGGGGGCCTCGAGGGGAGACCCAGTACTTC. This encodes CASSQGVTSGGPRGETQYF.